This T cell receptor (beta chain) was retrieved from a study of OX40 agonist ivuxolimab in advanced cancers. Study conclusions and caveats: Among the lowest peripheral clonal expansion occurred in 0.1-3.0 mg/kg partial responders.

To note about this clone: Its antigen remains unidentified.

The CDR3 runs to 18 residues. Germline V lookup: CDR1 MNHEY, CDR2 SMNVEV (reference sequence). Trimming stripped 7 bases from V and 4 bases from J, with 26 bases between. Data came from immunoSEQ multiplex PCR; TCRdb stores just in-frame clones and leaves some out. The profile covers about 160,000 clones, with roughly 92% appearing a single time and about 0.31% taken by the ten largest. Sequencing used CD4+ or CD8+ T cells sorted from blood, obtained in a trial of the OX40 agonist ivuxolimab. The chain is built from TRBV27 and TRBJ2-1; D possibly corresponds to TRBD1 (6 bases). The clonotype originates from an adult with an advanced solid tumor such as melanoma, head and neck, liver or kidney cancer. CDR3 in amino acids: CASTLKGDILLMYNEQFF. The CDR3 DNA is TGTGCCAGCACCCTCAAGGGGGATATATTATTAATGTACAATGAGCAGTTCTTC.